One and the same sample provided the 22 T cell receptor beta chains below, sequenced in a study of response to subunit inactivated influenza vaccine. TCRdb independently ran MiXCR on the RT-PCR reads; one entry per CDR3 protein. The repertoire includes 590,000 or so distinct CDR3 sequences, around 15% of them detected once, and 7.6% sits in the top ten. Source: PBMCs from blood, taken 14 to 15 days before vaccination. The receptors come from a man aged 50-60 years who received an inactivated influenza vaccine.

This chain connects TRBV20-1 to TRBJ2-7; D is possibly TRBD1 (5 bases). CDR3 length: 12 amino acids. Germline V gene lookup returns CDR1 DFQATT and CDR2 SNEGSKA (reference sequence). Trimming cost V 6 bases and J 4 bases, with 13 bases left between them. CDR3 in amino acids: CSAFEGAYEQYF. The CDR3 DNA reads as TGCAGTGCCTTCGAAGGGGCTTACGAGCAGTACTTC.

The rearrangement uses TRBV28 and TRBJ2-7, with 8 bases lining up with TRBD1. The germline V gene encodes CDR1 MDHEN and CDR2 SYDVKM. CDR3 length: 15 amino acids. Losses at the gene ends were 6 bases for V and 9 bases for J; bases not matched to a gene: 16. The DNA for the CDR3 is TGTGCCAGCAGGAGGGCAGGGGGCCACTTAGACGGGCAGTACTTC. Protein: CASRRAGGHLDGQYF.

The chain links TRBV4-3 to TRBJ2-7, with D perhaps TRBD1 (5 bases). Germline assignment: CDR1 LGHNA and CDR2 YSLEER. The CDR3 is 14 amino acids. Trimming took 1 base from V and 3 from J, leaving 10 bases between them. The CDR3 is CASSQGIGDYEQYF. The CDR3 DNA reads TGCGCCAGCAGCCAAGGTATAGGGGACTACGAGCAGTACTTC.

The V call is TRBV9, the J call TRBJ2-7, with no clear D. Trimming removed 0 bases from V and 2 bases from J, with 9 bases in between. This CDR3 has 14 amino acids. Germline values: CDR1 SGDLS, CDR2 YYNGEE. The DNA for the CDR3 is TGTGCCAGCAGCGTAGGTTCGAGTACCTACGAGCAGTACTTC. This translates into CASSVGSSTYEQYF.

The V call is TRBV12-3 or TRBV12-4, the J call TRBJ2-4, with D unresolved. Deletions cut 3 bases from V and 0 bases from J, with 12 bases between. This CDR3 has 16 amino acids. CDR3 nucleotide sequence: TGTGCCAGCAGTTTGGAAGAAACCCTAGCCAAAAACATTCAGTACTTC. This sequence encodes CASSLEETLAKNIQYF.

This clonotype was counted many times. The chain is built from TRBV29-1 and TRBJ2-7; maybe TRBD2 (7 bases). The CDR3 is 12 residues long. V dropped 3 bases and J dropped 7 bases, with 13 bases sitting between them. Germline lookup yields CDR1 SQVTM and CDR2 ANQGSEA. The CDR3 sequence: CSVDRGAREQYF. CDR3 in DNA: TGCAGCGTTGATCGGGGGGCAAGGGAGCAGTACTTC.

This chain joins TRBV20-1 and TRBJ2-5; D is uncertain. Germline loops: CDR1 DFQATT, CDR2 SNEGSKA (reference sequence). CDR3 length: 12 amino acids. V lost 3 bases to trimming and J lost 0 bases, with 5 bases between them. The CDR3 DNA reads TGCAGTGCTAGTCACAACCAAGAGACCCAGTACTTC. Its protein is CSASHNQETQYF.

This clonotype was picked up a small number of times. The rearrangement joins TRBV12-3 or TRBV12-4 to TRBJ2-7; D possibly matches TRBD1 or TRBD2 (5 bases each). Trimming removed 2 bases at V and 4 bases at J, with 12 bases between. The CDR3 length is 14 residues. CDR3 loop: CASSLQGVRYEQYF. CDR3 nucleotide sequence: TGTGCCAGCAGTTTACAGGGAGTTAGGTACGAGCAGTACTTC.

This clonotype was recorded many times. The V and J genes are TRBV5-1 and TRBJ2-2, with D possibly being TRBD2 (5 bases). V was shortened by 4 bases and J by 6 bases, with 10 bases between the two germline ends. The CDR3 runs to 13 residues. The germline CDR1 and CDR2 sequences are SGHRS and YFSETQ. CDR3: CASSPQDSGELFF. The CDR3, as DNA: TGCGCCAGCAGCCCGCAGGACTCCGGGGAGCTGTTTTTT.

CDR3 residues: CASSIQGNTGELFF. CDR3 sequence (DNA): TGTGCCAGCAGCATACAGGGGAATACCGGGGAGCTGTTTTTT. The chain has TRBV5-6 and TRBJ2-2; 7 bases line up with TRBD1. The ends lost 4 bases at V and 5 bases at J; junction bases unmatched: 5. Germline V CDR1 and CDR2: SGHDT, YYEEEE. The CDR3 length is 14 residues.

This clonotype occurred a few times. The chain has TRBV4-3 and TRBJ1-1, with 9 bases lining up with TRBD1. The V gene end was trimmed by 0 bases and the J gene end by 4 bases; junction bases not matched to a gene: 9. Germline V gives CDR1 LGHNA, CDR2 YSLEER. The CDR3 spans 17 residues. The CDR3: CASSQDVTGGLITEAFF. DNA for the CDR3: TGCGCCAGCAGCCAAGATGTAACAGGGGGCCTCATCACTGAAGCTTTCTTT.

This clonotype was seen ten or more times. V and J are TRBV7-2 and TRBJ2-3; D not resolved. Between the trimmed V and J ends, which lost 4 bases and 1 base, there was a span of 6 bases. The germline V gene encodes CDR1 SGHTA and CDR2 FQGNSA. The CDR3 has 13 residues. Here the CDR3 reads CASSSARTDTQYF. Written as DNA, the CDR3 is TGTGCCAGCAGCTCTGCCCGCACAGATACGCAGTATTTT.

The chain uses TRBV10-3 and TRBJ1-2, with D unresolved. Germline CDR1 reads ENHRY; CDR2 reads SYGVKD. This CDR3 is built from 12 residues. With 3 bases removed from V and 1 base from J, the gap between germline ends came to 3 bases. This CDR3 reads CAISDSNYGYTF. The DNA of the CDR3 is TGTGCCATCAGTGACAGTAACTATGGCTACACCTTC.

CDR3 nucleotide sequence: TGTGCCAGCGCCGGAAAGTCCGGCACAGATACGCAGTATTTT. Amino acid sequence: CASAGKSGTDTQYF. V usage is TRBV2 and J usage is TRBJ2-3; D not certain. V was trimmed by 8 bases and J by 1 base, leaving 13 bases between them. The CDR3 loop spans 14 amino acids. Germline CDR1 and CDR2: SNHLY and FYNNEI.

This clonotype came up a few times. The chain has TRBV7-2 and TRBJ2-3; D is undetermined. This CDR3 spans 16 amino acids. The germline V gene has CDR1 SGHTA and CDR2 FQGNSA. V dropped 0 bases and J dropped 2 bases, with 12 bases sitting between them. The CDR3, as DNA: TGTGCCAGCAGCTTAGCCCTTGCCTACTTCACAGATACGCAGTATTTT. It specifies CASSLALAYFTDTQYF.

The J gene is TRBJ2-1, the V gene TRBV15, with D possibly matching TRBD2 (6 bases). This CDR3 region has 14 residues. Germline loops: CDR1 LNHNV, CDR2 YYDKDF (reference sequence). V was clipped by 5 bases and J by 3 bases, with 11 bases between them. The chain's CDR3 is CATSLAVYYNEQFF. CDR3 nucleotide sequence: TGTGCCACCAGCTTAGCGGTTTACTACAATGAGCAGTTCTTC.

This clonotype was seen a few times. The chain is built from TRBV19 and TRBJ2-1; no reliable D call. Trimming pared 3 bases from V and 0 bases from J, leaving 6 bases between. This CDR3 is built from 14 residues. CDR1 is LNHDA, CDR2 SQIVND, per germline (reference sequence). The CDR3: CASSMANSYNEQFF. CDR3 coding DNA: TGTGCCAGTAGTATGGCGAACTCCTACAATGAGCAGTTCTTC.

CDR3 protein: CASSPPWGEPGELFF. The CDR3 bases are TGTGCCAGCAGTCCACCGTGGGGCGAGCCCGGGGAGCTGTTTTTT. The chain carries TRBV28 and TRBJ2-2; D possibly corresponds to TRBD1 (5 bases). The CDR3 runs to 15 residues. Germline V gives CDR1 MDHEN, CDR2 SYDVKM. Trimming took 5 bases from V and 6 from J, leaving 16 bases between them.

This clonotype was detected a few times. This chain uses TRBV7-2 with TRBJ2-6; D uncertain. Germline V lookup: CDR1 SGHTA, CDR2 FQGNSA. The CDR3 is 14 residues long. V was pared by 5 bases and J by 2 bases, with 7 bases between. The CDR3 coding sequence is TGTGCCAGCAGCCAACTCCCTGGGGCCAACGTCCTGACTTTC. This encodes CASSQLPGANVLTF.

This clonotype was counted a few times. J is TRBJ2-7 and V is TRBV27, with TRBD2 identical over 9 bases. J lost 4 bases, V lost 0 bases, and 7 bases had no gene match. The CDR3 consists of 16 residues. Germline lookup yields CDR1 MNHEY and CDR2 SMNVEV (reference sequence). This CDR3 reads CASSLSAGGGIYEQYF. The CDR3 DNA reads TGTGCCAGCAGTTTATCCGCGGGGGGGGGAATTTACGAGCAGTACTTC.

The table lists this clonotype with a few counts. The chain combines TRBV12-3 or TRBV12-4 with TRBJ2-7; D is perhaps TRBD2 (6 bases). The CDR3 loop spans 12 amino acids. V was cut by 5 bases and J by 7 bases, with 12 bases left in between. For the CDR3, the DNA is TGTGCCAGCAGTCCGGGGGACGGGGAGCAGTACTTC. Its protein product is CASSPGDGEQYF.

This chain uses TRBV4-3 with TRBJ1-4; tentative D call: TRBD1 (5 bases). The CDR3 sequence is 15 residues long. Trimming removed 1 base from V and 0 bases from J, with 6 bases in between. The germline CDR1 and CDR2 sequences are LGHNA and YSLEER. CDR3 in amino acids: CASSQGQSTNEKLFF. CDR3 sequence (DNA): TGCGCCAGCAGCCAAGGACAGTCAACTAATGAAAAACTGTTTTTT.